Presented here are 2 T cell receptor beta chains from one specimen sequenced in a study of control samples from healthy donors and cancer patients (TCRdb year 2020). Library method: the immunoSEQ multiplex PCR assay. This immuneACCESS table, as held by TCRdb, lists in-frame sequences with V and J called but not all clones. Of the missing ones, under half trace to an unresolved V gene in checked studies; the others have no known cause. In this sample the table shows 150,000 to 200,000 clones, over 85% of which occur a single time. Clones ranked in the top ten supply 9.5% to 15% of the sample. The specimen sequenced was blood. These receptors all come from a young man in good health.

This chain joins TRBV4-1 and TRBJ1-2; D is unresolved. Germline V lookup: CDR1 MGHRA, CDR2 YSYEKL. Deletions cut 5 bases from V and 8 bases from J, with 9 bases between. This CDR3 is 11 amino acids long. The chain's CDR3 is CASSSSWGYTF. In DNA, the CDR3 is TGCGCCAGCAGCTCAAGTTGGGGCTACACCTTC.

This chain connects TRBV7-9 to TRBJ1-1, with 7 positions matching TRBD1. This CDR3 spans 15 amino acids. The V segment lost 5 bases and the J segment 4 bases; nucleotides outside the gene matches: 10. Germline assignment: CDR1 SEHNR and CDR2 FQNEAQ (reference sequence). CDR3 region: CASSLSQGVGTEAFF. In nucleotides, the CDR3 is TGTGCCAGCAGCCTAAGCCAGGGGGTCGGCACTGAAGCTTTCTTT.